A single sample is the source of the 9 T cell receptor beta chains below, sequenced in a study of T-cell reconstitution after alpha-beta-depleted transplantation in children. The TCRbeta library was prepared with unique molecular identifiers. TCRdb re-called the PCR reads with MiXCR, one entry per CDR3 protein. The sample carries approximately 400,000 distinct CDR3 sequences, about 16% recorded once. The source material was PBMCs, mostly from graft donor cells, sampled 360 days after TCRalphabeta/CD19-depleted stem cell transplant. The receptors originated from a boy younger than two who had a stem cell transplant for Wiskott-Aldrich syndrome, so the T cells may come from the graft donor.

This clonotype was detected once. This chain joins TRBV4-2 and TRBJ2-5; 7 bases align to TRBD2. Germline CDR1 and CDR2: LGHNA and YNFKEQ. Unmatched junction bases numbered 18, after V lost 0 bases and J lost 2 bases. This CDR3 is 20 amino acids long. Written as DNA, the CDR3 is TGTGCCAGCAGCCAAGAGGCGACAGCCGCGGGGGTTGGGAGACAAGAGACCCAGTACTTC. It encodes CASSQEATAAGVGRQETQYF.

This clonotype was observed many times. The V call is TRBV20-1, the J call TRBJ1-5; TRBD1 might be the D (6 bases). The CDR3 contains 14 residues. The V end lost 0 bases, the J end lost 9 bases, and 15 bases lay between the germline ends. Germline loops: CDR1 DFQATT, CDR2 SNEGSKA (reference sequence). This CDR3 reads CSAREGGQGRPQHF. CDR3 coding DNA: TGCAGTGCTAGAGAAGGTGGGCAGGGGAGGCCCCAGCATTTT.

The chain employs TRBV6-2 or TRBV6-3 and TRBJ1-5; TRBD1 matches 10 bases. The CDR3 spans 16 residues. Germline CDR1 and CDR2: MNHEY and SVGEGT. V lost 5 bases and J lost 1; bases outside the gene matches: 5. As DNA, the CDR3 is TGTGCCAGCAGTGGAGTGGGACAGGGGAGCAATCAGCCCCAGCATTTT. Translating gives CASSGVGQGSNQPQHF.

V and J are TRBV20-1 and TRBJ2-2, with D possibly TRBD1 on 6 matching bases. Germline-derived CDR1 and CDR2 are DFQATT and SNEGSKA (reference sequence). CDR3 length: 16 amino acids. Trimming took off 6 bases at V and 2 bases at J, with 19 bases between the two ends. The CDR3 sequence is CSATQGPGGNTGELFF. CDR3 nucleotide sequence: TGCAGTGCCACACAGGGTCCGGGCGGAAACACCGGGGAGCTGTTTTTT.

V gene TRBV5-1 combines with J gene TRBJ2-6; 8 nucleotides match TRBD1. Germline assignment: CDR1 SGHRS and CDR2 YFSETQ. The length of the CDR3 is 19 residues. Trimming cost V 4 bases and J 0 bases; bases outside gene matches: 12. Here the CDR3 DNA reads TGCGCCAGCAGCATACAGCTCAGGACAGGGCGCTCTGGGGCCAACGTCCTGACTTTC. As protein: CASSIQLRTGRSGANVLTF.

The genes are TRBV3-1 and TRBJ1-1; no clear D. Germline V gives CDR1 LGHDT, CDR2 YNNKEL (reference sequence). The CDR3 has 15 residues. Trimming took off 0 bases at V and 0 bases at J, with 8 bases between the two ends. The CDR3 DNA is TGTGCCAGCAGCCAAGATCAGGTCATGAACACTGAAGCTTTCTTT. Protein sequence: CASSQDQVMNTEAFF.

This clonotype was picked up many times. J is TRBJ2-1 and V is TRBV12-3 or TRBV12-4; D is unclear. This CDR3 spans 12 amino acids. V lost 3 bases, J lost 4 bases, and 4 bases lay in between. This chain's CDR3 is CASSFLYNEQFF. The CDR3 nucleotides read TGTGCCAGCAGTTTTCTGTACAATGAGCAGTTCTTC.

This clonotype appeared a few times. The CDR3 is CASSWIRGRVNNEQFF. CDR3 coding DNA: TGTGCCAGCAGCTGGATTCGGGGGAGGGTGAACAATGAGCAGTTCTTC. The chain links TRBV11-3 to TRBJ2-1; 7 bases align to TRBD2. The CDR3 is made up of 16 amino acids. Germline CDR1 is SGHNT and CDR2 is YENEEA. V was clipped by 4 bases and J by 5 bases; unmatched bases: 11.

Only a few counts were recorded for this clonotype. The chain combines TRBV10-3 with TRBJ1-2; D is ambiguous. Germline CDR1 ENHRY, CDR2 SYGVKD. The ends were cut back, 8 bases at V and 4 bases at J, with 26 bases in the middle. The CDR3 has 17 residues. The CDR3 region is CAIRLEGGLPERYGYTF. CDR3 DNA: TGTGCCATCCGCCTCGAGGGAGGACTGCCAGAACGCTATGGCTACACCTTC.